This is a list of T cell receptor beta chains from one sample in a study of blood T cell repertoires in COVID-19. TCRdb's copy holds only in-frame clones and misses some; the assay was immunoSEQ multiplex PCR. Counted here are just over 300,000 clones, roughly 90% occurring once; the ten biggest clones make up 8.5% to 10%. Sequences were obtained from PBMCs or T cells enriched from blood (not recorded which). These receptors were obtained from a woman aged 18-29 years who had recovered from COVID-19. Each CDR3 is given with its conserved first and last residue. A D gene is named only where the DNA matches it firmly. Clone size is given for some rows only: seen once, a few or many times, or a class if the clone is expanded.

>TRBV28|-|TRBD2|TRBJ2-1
TGTGCCAGCACCGGGACTAGCGGGAGGGAAGACAATGAGCAGTTCTTC
CASTGTSGREDNEQFF
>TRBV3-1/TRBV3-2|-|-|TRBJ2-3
TGTGCCAGCAGCCAAGACGGGTCGGGGGATACGCAGTATTTT
CASSQDGSGDTQYF
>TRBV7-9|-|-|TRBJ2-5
TGTGCCAGCAGCTCTATAGGGGATTGGGAGACCCAGTACTTC
CASSSIGDWETQYF
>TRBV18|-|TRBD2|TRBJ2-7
TGTGCCAGCTCACCACCGGGAGGGTCCACCTACGAGCAGTACTTC
CASSPPGGSTYEQYF
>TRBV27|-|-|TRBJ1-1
TGTGCCAGCAGCGCAGGGGTAAGAACTGAAGCTTTCTTT
CASSAGVRTEAFF
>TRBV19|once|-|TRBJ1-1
TGTGCCAGTATCCAAGGGGGTCCGAACGAAGCTTTCTTT
CASIQGGPNEAFF
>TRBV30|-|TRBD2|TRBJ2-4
TGTGCCTTGCAAGCGGGGGGGAGGAACATTCAGTACTTC
CALQAGGRNIQYF
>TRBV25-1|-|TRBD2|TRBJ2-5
TGTGCCAGCAGTGATAAGGGGCGGGGAGGGGTGGAGACCCAGTACTTC
CASSDKGRGGVETQYF
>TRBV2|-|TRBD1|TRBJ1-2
TGTGCCAGCAGTATGACAGGGAGCCCAAACTATGGCTACACCTTC
CASSMTGSPNYGYTF
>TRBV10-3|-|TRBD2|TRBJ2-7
TGTGCCATCAGCTATAGCGGGGGGGCTGGCGAGCAGTACTTC
CAISYSGGAGEQYF
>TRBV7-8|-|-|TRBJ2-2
TGTGCCAGCAGCCCCTCGGGAGTTACCGGGGAGCTGTTTTTT
CASSPSGVTGELFF
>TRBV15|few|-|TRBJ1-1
TGTGCCACCAGCGCGAGCATTCAGGTAACTGAAGCTTTCTTT
CATSASIQVTEAFF
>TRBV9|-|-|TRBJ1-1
TGTGCCAGCAGCGTAGCAGTGAACACTGAAGCTTTCTTT
CASSVAVNTEAFF
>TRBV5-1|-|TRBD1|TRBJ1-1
TGCGCCAGCAGCTTCGGGACAGGGGGCGAGGACACTGAAGCTTTCTTT
CASSFGTGGEDTEAFF
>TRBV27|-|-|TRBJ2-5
TGTGCCAGCAGTTCACTGTCCCAAGAGACCCAGTACTTC
CASSSLSQETQYF
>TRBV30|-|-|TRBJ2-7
TGTGCCTGGAGTGTAATGACACAGGAGCAGTACTTC
CAWSVMTQEQYF
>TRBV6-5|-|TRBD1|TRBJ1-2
TGTGCCAGCAGTTACTCTCCGGGACAGGGGAGCCACACCTTC
CASSYSPGQGSHTF
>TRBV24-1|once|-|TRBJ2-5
TGTGCCACCAGTGACCCCTCGCTGCCGGGGGGCGAGACCCAGTACTTC
CATSDPSLPGGETQYF
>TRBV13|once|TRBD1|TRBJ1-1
TGTGCCACGTCCTCCCGGGACAGGGGCACTGAAGCTTTCTTT
CATSSRDRGTEAFF
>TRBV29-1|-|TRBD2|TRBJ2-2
TGCAGCGTAACCGGGAGGAGCGGGGTCACCGGGGAGCTGTTTTTT
CSVTGRSGVTGELFF
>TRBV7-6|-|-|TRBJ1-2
TGTGCCAGCAGCTTACAGGGGATCGAGGGGCGGTATGGCTACACCTTC
CASSLQGIEGRYGYTF
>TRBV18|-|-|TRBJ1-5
TGTGCCAGCTCACCACTAGGACAAGACAATCAGCCCCAGCATTTT
CASSPLGQDNQPQHF
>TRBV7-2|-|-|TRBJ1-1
TGTGCCAGCAGCTTAGTCGTGAACACTGAAGCTTTCTTT
CASSLVVNTEAFF
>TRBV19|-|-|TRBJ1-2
TGTGCCAGTAGTTGGACTCTAAACTATGGCTACACCTTC
CASSWTLNYGYTF
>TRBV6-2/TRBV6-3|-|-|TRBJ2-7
TGTGCCAGCAGTCCCCCCACGCTGACTAGCTCCTACGAGCAGTACTTC
CASSPPTLTSSYEQYF
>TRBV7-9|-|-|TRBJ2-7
TGTGCCAGCAGCTTAGCTACAGGGAACGAGCAGTACTTC
CASSLATGNEQYF
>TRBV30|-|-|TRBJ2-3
TGTGCCTGGAGTGACACCCGGGGTTTCTCAGGAGATACGCAGTATTTT
CAWSDTRGFSGDTQYF
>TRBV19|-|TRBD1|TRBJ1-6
TGTGCCAGTAGTATGAACAGGGGTTCACCCCTCCACTTT
CASSMNRGSPLHF
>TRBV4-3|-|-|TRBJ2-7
TGCGCCAGCAGCCATATTGGCCTTAACTACGAGCAGTACTTC
CASSHIGLNYEQYF
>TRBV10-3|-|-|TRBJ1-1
TGTGCCATCAGTGAATGGCAGGGAACTGAAGCTTTCTTT
CAISEWQGTEAFF
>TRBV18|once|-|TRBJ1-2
TGTGCCAGCTCACCCTCAGGGGACTATGGCTACACCTTC
CASSPSGDYGYTF
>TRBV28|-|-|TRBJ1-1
TGTGCCAGCAAGGAGATGAACACTGAAGCTTTCTTT
CASKEMNTEAFF
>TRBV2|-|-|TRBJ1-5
TGTGCCAGCAGTGTGGACAATAGCAATCAGCCCCAGCATTTT
CASSVDNSNQPQHF
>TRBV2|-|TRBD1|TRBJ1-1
TGTGCCAGCAGGAACCAGGGGGCAACTGAAGCTTTCTTT
CASRNQGATEAFF
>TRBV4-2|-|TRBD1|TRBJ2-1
TGTGCCAGCAGCTTGGACAGGGACCCTAGTGAGCAGTTCTTC
CASSLDRDPSEQFF
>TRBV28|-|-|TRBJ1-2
TGTGCCAGCAGTTTAGAGACAGTCTTACGAGGCTACACCTTC
CASSLETVLRGYTF
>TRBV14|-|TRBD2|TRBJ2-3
TGTGCCAGCAGCCAATTCGGGAGGGCTCGTACAGATACGCAGTATTTT
CASSQFGRARTDTQYF
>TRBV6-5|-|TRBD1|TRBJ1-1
TGTGCCAGCAGGGGACAGACAATGTTGAACACTGAAGCTTTCTTT
CASRGQTMLNTEAFF
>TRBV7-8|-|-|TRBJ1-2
TGTGCCAGCAGCTTTGTCAGGGGCGCCGGCTATGGCTACACCTTC
CASSFVRGAGYGYTF
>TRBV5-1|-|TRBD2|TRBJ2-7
TGCGCCAGCAGCTTGGGACTAGCGGGGGGGTTCGACGAGCAGTACTTC
CASSLGLAGGFDEQYF
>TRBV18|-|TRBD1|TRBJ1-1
TGTGCCAGCTCACAACAGGGGGCGAACGATCGCACTGAAGCTTTCTTT
CASSQQGANDRTEAFF
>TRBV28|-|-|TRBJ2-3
TGTGCCAGCAGTCCCTTTACAGGGATAGCGACAGATACGCAGTATTTT
CASSPFTGIATDTQYF
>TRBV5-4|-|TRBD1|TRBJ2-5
TGTGCCAGCAGCTACGGGACAGGGGCCGAGACCCAGTACTTC
CASSYGTGAETQYF
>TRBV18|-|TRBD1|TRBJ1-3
TGTGCCAGCTCACTGGGACAGGGGGACGGAAACACCATATATTTT
CASSLGQGDGNTIYF
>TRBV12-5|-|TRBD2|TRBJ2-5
TGTGCTAGTGGTTTTCGGACTAGCGGGAGGGAGACCCAGTACTTC
CASGFRTSGRETQYF
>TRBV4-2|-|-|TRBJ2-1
TGTGCCAGCAGCCAAGTTCGGGGGACCGACAATGAGCAGTTCTTC
CASSQVRGTDNEQFF